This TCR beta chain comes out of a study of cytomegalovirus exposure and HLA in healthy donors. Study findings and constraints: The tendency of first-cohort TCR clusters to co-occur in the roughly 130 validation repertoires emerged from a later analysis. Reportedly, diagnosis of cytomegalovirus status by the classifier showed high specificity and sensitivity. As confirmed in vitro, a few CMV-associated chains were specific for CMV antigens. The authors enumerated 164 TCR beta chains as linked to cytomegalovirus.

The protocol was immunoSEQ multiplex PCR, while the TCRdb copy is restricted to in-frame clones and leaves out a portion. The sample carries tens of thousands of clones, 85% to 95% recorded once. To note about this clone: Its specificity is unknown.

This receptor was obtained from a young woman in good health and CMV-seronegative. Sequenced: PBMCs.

The CDR3 DNA follows: TGTGCCAGTGGACAGGGTCAGGTTTACAATGAGCAGTTCTTC. Translation gives CASGQGQVYNEQFF. The V gene is TRBV19, the J gene TRBJ2-1, with 8 bases that match TRBD1. Germline CDR1 and CDR2: LNHDA and SQIVND (reference sequence). This CDR3 comprises 14 residues. With V trimmed by 8 bases and J by 4 bases, 7 bases remained unmatched.